A single sample is the source of the 23 T cell receptor beta chains below, sequenced in a study of untreated major depressive disorder. Study observations and caveats: TRBV05-01 (Vbeta 5.1) usage was higher in CD4+ T cells of depressed patients than controls.

Profiled with immunoSEQ multiplex PCR; TCRdb holds only in-frame clones, not every one. Altogether 10,000 to 15,000 clones are present, just over 90% being singletons, with the ten largest covering 1.7%. These receptors have no identified antigens. The specimen was CD4+ T cells from PBMCs. The source of these receptors is a young woman with major depressive disorder.

V is TRBV30 and J is TRBJ2-7; TRBD2 agrees at 10 bases. The CDR3 extends over 17 amino acids. Trimming cost V 2 bases and J 6 bases; bases outside gene matches: 16. In germline, CDR1 is GTSNPN, CDR2 SVGIG (reference sequence). In nucleotides, the CDR3 is TGTGCCTGGAGTCTCGGCACCGCTAGCGGGAGCCGCCCCGAGCAGTACTTC. Translated: CAWSLGTASGSRPEQYF.

The chain combines TRBV5-6 with TRBJ2-3, with 7 bases aligning to TRBD1. Looked up from germline, CDR1 is SGHDT and CDR2 is YYEEEE. The CDR3 contains 12 residues. V lost 2 bases to trimming and J lost 12 bases; unmatched junction nucleotides: 6. CDR3 sequence (DNA): TGTGCCAGCAGCTTCCGGGACAGTATTCAGTATTTT. Its protein product is CASSFRDSIQYF.

The chain has TRBV6-4 and TRBJ1-2; the match to TRBD1 covers 8 bases. In germline, CDR1 is MRHNA, CDR2 SNTAGT. This CDR3 has 13 amino acids. With V trimmed by 4 bases and J by 6 bases, 4 bases remained unmatched. For the CDR3, the DNA is TGTGCCAGCAGTGCACAGGGGGAAGATGGCTACACCTTC. It translates to CASSAQGEDGYTF.

V is TRBV9 and J is TRBJ2-3, with no clear D. V was pared by 0 bases and J by 5 bases, with 1 base between. This CDR3 is 11 amino acids long. Germline V gene lookup returns CDR1 SGDLS and CDR2 YYNGEE. In DNA, the CDR3 is TGTGCCAGCAGCGTAGGAGATACGCAGTATTTT. Protein product: CASSVGDTQYF.

The chain couples TRBV4-2 to TRBJ1-3; D is undetermined. V was cut by 0 bases and J by 1 base, with 10 bases left in between. The germline V gene has CDR1 LGHNA and CDR2 YNFKEQ. The CDR3 has 16 residues. In DNA, the CDR3 is TGTGCCAGCAGCCAAGATTTAGCGACTTCTGGAAACACCATATATTTT. This sequence encodes CASSQDLATSGNTIYF.

The rearrangement uses TRBV29-1 and TRBJ1-2; D remains ambiguous. Deletions cut 7 bases from V and 8 bases from J, with 14 bases between. The germline CDR1 and CDR2 sequences are SQVTM and ANQGSEA. The CDR3 spans 11 residues. The CDR3 nucleotides read TGCAGCGGAAGCCGGGTCGACGGCTACACCTTC. The encoded protein is CSGSRVDGYTF.

V usage is TRBV23-1 and J usage is TRBJ1-1; tentative D call: TRBD1 (5 bases). TRBV23-1 is designated an ORF whose function remains uncertain. CDR3 size: 16 residues. Trimming removed 0 bases at V and 0 bases at J, with 11 bases between. The CDR3 nucleotides are TGCGCCAGCAGTCAATCCAGGGCTCTCGTGAACACTGAAGCTTTCTTT. Translation: CASSQSRALVNTEAFF.

This clone was detected a few times. In DNA form, the CDR3 reads TGCAGTGCTAGAGATCCCCTGGGAGCTTTCTTT. Translation: CSARDPLGAFF. The chain recombines TRBV20-1 with TRBJ1-1, with unresolved D. The germline gives CDR1 DFQATT, CDR2 SNEGSKA (reference sequence). This CDR3 region has 11 residues. V lost 0 bases and J 10 bases, leaving 9 bases between the germline ends.

The genes are TRBV6-5 and TRBJ2-7; 8 nucleotides line up with TRBD1. Germline-derived CDR1 and CDR2 are MNHEY and SVGAGI. The CDR3 runs 14 residues. V was pared by 6 bases and J by 5 bases, with 9 bases of the junction left unmatched. The CDR3 is CASSPGTGRHEQYF. The CDR3 DNA reads TGTGCCAGCAGCCCTGGGACAGGTCGGCACGAGCAGTACTTC.

This chain connects TRBV30 to TRBJ2-7; D is ambiguous. V was trimmed by 2 bases and J by 3 bases, leaving 11 bases between them. This CDR3 is 13 amino acids long. Germline lookup yields CDR1 GTSNPN and CDR2 SVGIG (reference sequence). The CDR3 region is CAWSTLWGYEQYF. The CDR3 region has the DNA TGTGCCTGGAGTACCCTATGGGGCTACGAGCAGTACTTC. The variable domain in full, with the rest retrieved from reference TRBV30 and TRBJ2-7, is SQTIHQWPATLVQPVGSPLSLECTVEGTSNPNLYWYRQAAGRGLQLLFYSVGIGQISSEVPQNLSASRPQDRQFILSSKKLLLSDSGFYLCAWSTLWGYEQYFGPGTRLTVT.

The V call is TRBV29-1, the J call TRBJ2-2; D gene unclear. The V end was cut by 5 bases, the J end by 0 bases, with 13 bases between. Germline V lookup: CDR1 SQVTM, CDR2 ANQGSEA. The CDR3 totals 15 residues. CDR3 nucleotides: TGCAGCGTTACTCCGCCGACGGCGAACACCGGGGAGCTGTTTTTT. Translated, it gives CSVTPPTANTGELFF.

The rearrangement links TRBV5-6 to TRBJ2-5; D possibly matches TRBD1 or TRBD2 (5 bases each). V lost 1 base, J lost 7 bases, and 14 bases lay in between. CDR1 and CDR2 (germline): SGHDT, YYEEEE. This CDR3 has 14 residues. The CDR3 DNA is TGTGCCAGCAGCTTGAGAGGGTGGGGCGGGACCCAGTACTTC. Protein sequence: CASSLRGWGGTQYF.

V gene TRBV9 combines with J gene TRBJ1-1; D not certain. V lost 4 bases to trimming and J lost 3 bases, with 16 bases between them. Germline V gene lookup returns CDR1 SGDLS and CDR2 YYNGEE. The CDR3 loop spans 15 amino acids. For the CDR3, the DNA is TGTGCCAGCAGCCCCTTTGGGCAGGCCGACACTGAAGCTTTCTTT. Translating it yields CASSPFGQADTEAFF.

The J gene is TRBJ1-3, the V gene TRBV10-1; D is undetermined. CDR3 length: 17 amino acids. V was pared by 8 bases and J by 3 bases, with 23 bases between. The germline V gene encodes CDR1 WNHNN and CDR2 SYGVQD (reference sequence). CDR3 amino acids: CASERPGRGLFGNTIYF. The CDR3 DNA sequence: TGCGCCAGCGAACGTCCCGGTCGGGGTCTTTTTGGAAACACCATATATTTT.

The CDR3 region has the DNA TGTGCCAGCAGTTACTCGATAGGGACTCCAGAGACCCAGTACTTC. As protein: CASSYSIGTPETQYF. The chain combines TRBV6-5 with TRBJ2-5, with a tentative D call TRBD2 (6 bases). The CDR3 spans 15 residues. V dropped 0 bases and J dropped 4 bases, with 12 bases sitting between them. CDR1 is MNHEY, CDR2 SVGAGI, per germline.

CDR3 sequence: CASSIGLNQRGEAFF. The CDR3 nucleotides read TGTGCCAGTAGTATAGGACTCAACCAAAGGGGTGAAGCTTTCTTT. The chain links TRBV19 to TRBJ1-1, with D tentatively TRBD1 (5 bases). The germline V gene has CDR1 LNHDA and CDR2 SQIVND (reference sequence). Trimming shortened V by 1 base and J by 7 bases, and 16 bases separated the two germline ends. The CDR3 runs to 15 residues. Full variable domain (missing parts from reference TRBV19 and TRBJ1-1): DGGITQSPKYLFRKEGQNVTLSCEQNLNHDAMYWYRQDPGQGLRLIYYSQIVNDFQKGDIAEGYSVSREKKESFPLTVTSAQKNPTAFYLCASSIGLNQRGEAFFGQGTRLTVV.

The chain combines TRBV19 with TRBJ2-3; possible D gene TRBD1, 5 bases. V shed 7 bases and J shed 2 bases, with 10 bases lying between them. The CDR3 length is 13 residues. The germline V gene has CDR1 LNHDA and CDR2 SQIVND (reference sequence). CDR3 nucleotide sequence: TGTGCCAGTACCACAGGTGTCACAGATACGCAGTATTTT. Translation: CASTTGVTDTQYF.

The genes are TRBV4-3 and TRBJ2-1; 14 positions agree with TRBD2. The CDR3 extends over 17 amino acids. Per the germline V gene, CDR1 is LGHNA and CDR2 is YSLEER. J lost 9 bases, V lost 3 bases, and 10 bases had no gene match. CDR3 loop: CASSQADGLAGGLEQFF. CDR3 nucleotides: TGCGCCAGCAGCCAGGCCGACGGACTAGCGGGAGGACTTGAGCAGTTCTTC.

V gene TRBV6-1 combines with J gene TRBJ1-2; 8 bases align to TRBD1. The CDR3 totals 16 residues. V was clipped by 4 bases and J by 7 bases; unmatched bases: 14. Germline V gene sequence: CDR1 MNHNS, CDR2 SASEGT. CDR3 DNA: TGTGCCAGCAGTGCCTCCCTGGACAGGGTGACTGGTGGCTACACCTTC. Amino acid sequence: CASSASLDRVTGGYTF.

The J gene is TRBJ1-1, the V gene TRBV7-2, with TRBD1 identical over 7 bases. The junction had 5 bases not matched to a gene; V was cut back by 4 bases and J by 3 bases. Germline CDR1 is SGHTA and CDR2 is FQGNSA. The CDR3 sequence is 14 residues long. CDR3 nucleotide sequence: TGTGCCAGCAGCTCCAACAGGGGTGACACTGAAGCTTTCTTT. Protein product: CASSSNRGDTEAFF.

The chain carries TRBV5-1 and TRBJ1-1, with D possibly TRBD1 on 5 matching bases. In germline, CDR1 is SGHRS, CDR2 YFSETQ. Trimming cost V 2 bases and J 5 bases, with 16 bases left between them. This CDR3 spans 15 amino acids. DNA for the CDR3: TGCGCCAGCAGCTTAAGAGCAGTCGGGGGGACTGAAGCTTTCTTT. Its protein is CASSLRAVGGTEAFF.

CDR3 loop: CASSQDRAGQLTYEQYF. The CDR3 DNA reads as TGCGCCAGCAGTCAAGACCGGGCAGGACAATTAACCTACGAGCAGTACTTC. V and J are TRBV23-1 and TRBJ2-7, with D perhaps TRBD1 (5 bases). TRBV23-1 is identified as an open reading frame with a role that is uncertain. V was clipped by 2 bases and J by 2 bases, with 19 bases between them. The CDR3 covers 17 residues.

This chain connects TRBV2 to TRBJ2-7; a weak D match, TRBD2 (6 bases). Germline V gives CDR1 SNHLY, CDR2 FYNNEI. Trimming removed 8 bases at V and 3 bases at J, with 14 bases between. The CDR3 spans 13 residues. CDR3 sequence (DNA): TGTGCCAGCGGACGGGACTCCTACTACGAGCAGTACTTC. Its protein is CASGRDSYYEQYF.